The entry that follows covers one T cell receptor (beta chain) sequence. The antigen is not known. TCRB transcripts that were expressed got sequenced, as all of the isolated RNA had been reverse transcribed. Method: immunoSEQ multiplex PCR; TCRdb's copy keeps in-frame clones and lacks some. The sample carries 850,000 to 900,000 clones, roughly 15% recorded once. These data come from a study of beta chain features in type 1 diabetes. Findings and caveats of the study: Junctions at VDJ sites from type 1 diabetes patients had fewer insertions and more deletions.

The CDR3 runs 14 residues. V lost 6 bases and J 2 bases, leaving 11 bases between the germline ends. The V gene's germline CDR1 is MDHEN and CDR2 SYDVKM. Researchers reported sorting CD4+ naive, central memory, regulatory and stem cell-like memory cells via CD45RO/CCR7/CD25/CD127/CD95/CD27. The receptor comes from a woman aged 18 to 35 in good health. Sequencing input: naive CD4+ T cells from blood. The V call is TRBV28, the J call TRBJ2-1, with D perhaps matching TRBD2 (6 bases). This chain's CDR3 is CASRDGGTYNEQFF. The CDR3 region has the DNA TGTGCCAGCAGAGATGGGGGGACCTACAATGAGCAGTTCTTC.